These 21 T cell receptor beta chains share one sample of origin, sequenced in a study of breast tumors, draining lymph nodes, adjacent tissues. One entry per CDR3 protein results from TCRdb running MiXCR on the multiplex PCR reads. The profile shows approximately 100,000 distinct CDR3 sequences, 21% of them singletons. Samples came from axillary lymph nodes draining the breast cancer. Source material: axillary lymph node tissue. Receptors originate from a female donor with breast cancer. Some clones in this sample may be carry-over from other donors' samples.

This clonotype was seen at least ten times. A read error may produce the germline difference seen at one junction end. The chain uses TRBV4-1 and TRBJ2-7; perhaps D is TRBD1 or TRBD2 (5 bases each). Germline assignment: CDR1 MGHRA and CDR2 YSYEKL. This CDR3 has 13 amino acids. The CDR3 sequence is CASSHATGTELTF. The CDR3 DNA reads TGCGCCAGCAGCCACGCCACCGGGACCGAACTCACTTTC.

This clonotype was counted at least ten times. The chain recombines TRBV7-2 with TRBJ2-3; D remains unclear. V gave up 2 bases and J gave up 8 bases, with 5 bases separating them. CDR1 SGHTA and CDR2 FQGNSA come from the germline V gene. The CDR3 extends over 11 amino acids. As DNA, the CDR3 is TGTGCCAGCAGCTTAAGGGCTACGCAGTATTTT. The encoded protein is CASSLRATQYF. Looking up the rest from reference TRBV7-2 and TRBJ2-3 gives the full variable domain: GAGVSQSPSNKVTEKGKDVELRCDPISGHTALYWYRQSLGQGLEFLIYFQGNSAPDKSGLPSDRFSAERTGGSVSTLTIQRTQQEDSAVYLCASSLRATQYFGPGTRLTVL.

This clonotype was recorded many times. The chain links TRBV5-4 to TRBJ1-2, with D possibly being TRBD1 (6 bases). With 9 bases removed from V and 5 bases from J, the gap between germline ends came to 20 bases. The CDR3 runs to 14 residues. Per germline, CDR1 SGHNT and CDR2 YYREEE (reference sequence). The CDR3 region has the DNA TGTGCCATCAAATGGGACATCAGCAATTATGGCTACACCTTC. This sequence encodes CAIKWDISNYGYTF.

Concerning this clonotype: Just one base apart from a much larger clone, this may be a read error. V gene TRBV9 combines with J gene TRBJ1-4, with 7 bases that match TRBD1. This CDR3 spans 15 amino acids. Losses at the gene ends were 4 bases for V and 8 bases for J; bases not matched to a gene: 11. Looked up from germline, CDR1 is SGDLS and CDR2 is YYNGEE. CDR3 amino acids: CASSPEGAGTEKLFF. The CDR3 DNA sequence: TGTGCCAGCAGCCCAGAGGGGGCAGGGACGGAAAAACTGTTTTTT.

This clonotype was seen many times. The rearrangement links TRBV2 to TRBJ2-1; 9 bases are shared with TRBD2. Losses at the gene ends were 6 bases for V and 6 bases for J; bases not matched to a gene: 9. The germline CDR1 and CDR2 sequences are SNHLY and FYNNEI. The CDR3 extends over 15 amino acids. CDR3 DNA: TGTGCCAGCAGGGGGCTGTCTAGCGGGGCCAATGAGCAGTTCTTC. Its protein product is CASRGLSSGANEQFF.

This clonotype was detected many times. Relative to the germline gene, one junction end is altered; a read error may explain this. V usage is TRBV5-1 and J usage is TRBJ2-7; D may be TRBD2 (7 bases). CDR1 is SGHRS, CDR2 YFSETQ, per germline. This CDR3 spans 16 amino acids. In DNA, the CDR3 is TGCGCCAGCAGTTTGGGGGGGACGGGACATTGGGGCGAGCAGTACTTC. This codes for CASSLGGTGHWGEQYF. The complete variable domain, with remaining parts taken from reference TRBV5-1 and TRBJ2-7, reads KAGVTQTPRYLIKTRGQQVTLSCSPISGHRSVSWYQQTPGQGLQFLFEYFSETQRNKGNFPGRFSGRQFSNSRSEMNVSTLELGDSALYLCASSLGGTGHWGEQYFGPGTRLTVT.

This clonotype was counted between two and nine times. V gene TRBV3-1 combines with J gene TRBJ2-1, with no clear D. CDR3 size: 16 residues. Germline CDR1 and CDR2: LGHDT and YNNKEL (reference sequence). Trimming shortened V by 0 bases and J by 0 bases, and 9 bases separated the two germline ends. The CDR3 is CASSQEFLSSYNEQFF. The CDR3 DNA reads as TGTGCCAGCAGCCAAGAATTCCTAAGCTCCTACAATGAGCAGTTCTTC.

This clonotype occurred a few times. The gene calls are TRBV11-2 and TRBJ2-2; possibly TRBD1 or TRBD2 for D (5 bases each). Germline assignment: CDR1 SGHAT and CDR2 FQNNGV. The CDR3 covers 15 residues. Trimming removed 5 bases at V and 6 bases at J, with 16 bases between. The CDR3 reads CASSPRGGYAGELFF. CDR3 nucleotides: TGTGCCAGCAGCCCGAGGGGTGGGTACGCCGGGGAGCTGTTTTTT. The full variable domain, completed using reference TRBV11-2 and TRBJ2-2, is EAGVAQSPRYKIIEKRQSVAFWCNPISGHATLYWYQQILGQGPKLLIQFQNNGVVDDSQLPKDRFSAERLKGVDSTLKIQPAKLEDSAVYLCASSPRGGYAGELFFGEGSRLTVL.

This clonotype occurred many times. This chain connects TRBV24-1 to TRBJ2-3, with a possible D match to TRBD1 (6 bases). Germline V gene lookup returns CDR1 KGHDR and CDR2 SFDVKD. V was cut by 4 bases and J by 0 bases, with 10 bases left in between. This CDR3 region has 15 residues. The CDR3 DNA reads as TGTGCCACCAGTGACACCACAGGGAGCACAGATACGCAGTATTTT. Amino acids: CATSDTTGSTDTQYF.

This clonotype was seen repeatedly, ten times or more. The CDR3 reads CASSRRIGTGGENQPQHF. CDR3 DNA sequence: TGCGCCAGCAGCCGGAGAATCGGGACAGGGGGAGAGAATCAGCCCCAGCATTTT. The chain combines TRBV4-1 with TRBJ1-5; 11 bases are a match to TRBD1. This CDR3 contains 18 residues. The ends lost 4 bases at V and 4 bases at J; junction bases unmatched: 12. The germline gives CDR1 MGHRA, CDR2 YSYEKL.

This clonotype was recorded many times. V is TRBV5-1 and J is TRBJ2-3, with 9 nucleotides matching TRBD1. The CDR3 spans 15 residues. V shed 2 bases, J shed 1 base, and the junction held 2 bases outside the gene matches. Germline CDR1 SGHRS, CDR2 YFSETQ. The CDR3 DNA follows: TGCGCCAGCAGCTTACAGGGGGCCGGCACAGATACGCAGTATTTT. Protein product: CASSLQGAGTDTQYF.

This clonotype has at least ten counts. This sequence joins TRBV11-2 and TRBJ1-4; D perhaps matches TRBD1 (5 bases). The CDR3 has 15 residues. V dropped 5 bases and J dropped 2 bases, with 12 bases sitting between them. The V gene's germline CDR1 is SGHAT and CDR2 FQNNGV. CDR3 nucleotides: TGTGCCAGCAGCCGCAGGGAGCCCACTAATGAAAAACTGTTTTTT. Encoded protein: CASSRREPTNEKLFF.

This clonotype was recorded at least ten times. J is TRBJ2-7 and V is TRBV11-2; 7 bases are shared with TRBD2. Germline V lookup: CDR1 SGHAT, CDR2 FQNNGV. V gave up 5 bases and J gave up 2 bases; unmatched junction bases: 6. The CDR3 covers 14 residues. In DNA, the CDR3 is TGTGCCAGCAGCCGGGACTACCAAACCTACGAGCAGTACTTC. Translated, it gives CASSRDYQTYEQYF.

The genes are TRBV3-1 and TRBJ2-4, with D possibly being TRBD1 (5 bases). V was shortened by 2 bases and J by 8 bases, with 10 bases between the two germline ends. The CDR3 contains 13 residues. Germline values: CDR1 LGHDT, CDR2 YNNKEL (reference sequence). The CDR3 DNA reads TGTGCCAGCAGCCAATGGACAAGGGACATTCAGTACTTC. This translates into CASSQWTRDIQYF.

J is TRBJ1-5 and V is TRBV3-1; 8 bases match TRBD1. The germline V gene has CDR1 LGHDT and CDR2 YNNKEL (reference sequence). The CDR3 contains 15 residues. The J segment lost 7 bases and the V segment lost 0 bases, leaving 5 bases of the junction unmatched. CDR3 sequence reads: CASSQDAGGGQPQHF. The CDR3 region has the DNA TGTGCCAGCAGCCAAGATGCAGGGGGCGGACAGCCCCAGCATTTT.

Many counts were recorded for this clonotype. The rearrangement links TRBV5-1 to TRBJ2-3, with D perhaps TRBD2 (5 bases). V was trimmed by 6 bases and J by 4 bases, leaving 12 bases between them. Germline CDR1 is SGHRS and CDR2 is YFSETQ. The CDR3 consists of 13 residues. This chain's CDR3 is CASMFSGADTQYF. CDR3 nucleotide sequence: TGCGCCAGCATGTTCTCCGGGGCAGATACGCAGTATTTT.

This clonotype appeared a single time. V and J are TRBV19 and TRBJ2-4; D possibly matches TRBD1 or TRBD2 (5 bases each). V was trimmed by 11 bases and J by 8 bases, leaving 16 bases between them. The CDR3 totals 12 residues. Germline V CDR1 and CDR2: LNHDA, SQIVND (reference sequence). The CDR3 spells CAVSGGKDIQYF. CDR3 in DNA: TGTGCCGTTAGTGGGGGAAAGGACATTCAGTACTTC. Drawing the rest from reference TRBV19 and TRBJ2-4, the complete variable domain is DGGITQSPKYLFRKEGQNVTLSCEQNLNHDAMYWYRQDPGQGLRLIYYSQIVNDFQKGDIAEGYSVSREKKESFPLTVTSAQKNPTAFYLCAVSGGKDIQYFGAGTRLSVL.

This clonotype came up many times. The CDR3 DNA reads as TGTGCCAGCAGGGTAATCCGGGACAGTAATGAAAAACTGTTTTTT. It is translated as CASRVIRDSNEKLFF. The V gene is TRBV6-4, the J gene TRBJ1-4, with 7 bases that match TRBD1. The CDR3 has 15 amino acids. J lost 4 bases, V lost 6 bases, and 8 bases had no gene match. The germline CDR1 and CDR2 sequences are MRHNA and SNTAGT.

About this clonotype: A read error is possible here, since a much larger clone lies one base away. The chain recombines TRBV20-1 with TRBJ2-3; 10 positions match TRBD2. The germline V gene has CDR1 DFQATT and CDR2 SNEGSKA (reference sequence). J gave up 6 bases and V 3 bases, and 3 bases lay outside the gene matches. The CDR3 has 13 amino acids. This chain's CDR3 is CSARASGGDTQYF. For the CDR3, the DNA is TGCAGTGCTAGGGCTAGCGGGGGCGATACGCAGTATTTT.

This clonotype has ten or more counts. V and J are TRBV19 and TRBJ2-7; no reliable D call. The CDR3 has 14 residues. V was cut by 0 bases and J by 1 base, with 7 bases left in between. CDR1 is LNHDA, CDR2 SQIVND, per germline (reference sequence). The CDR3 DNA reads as TGTGCCAGTAGTATAGATGCCGGTTCCTACGAGCAGTACTTC. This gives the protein CASSIDAGSYEQYF.

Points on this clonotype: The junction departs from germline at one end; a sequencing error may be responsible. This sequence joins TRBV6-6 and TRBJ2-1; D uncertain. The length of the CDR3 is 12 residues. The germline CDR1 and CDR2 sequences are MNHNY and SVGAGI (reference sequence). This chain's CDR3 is CASGYGWGEQFF. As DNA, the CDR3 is TGTGCCAGCGGTTACGGGTGGGGTGAGCAGTTCTTC.